What follows is one T cell receptor (beta chain) and its context. The antigen is not known. Some 30,000 T cell genomes, or approximately 300 ng DNA, went into replicate PCRs of unsorted PBMC. Source study methods: Filtering differed, since immunoSEQ gave only junction sequences and no quality scores. Some clones are missing from TCRdb's copy, which holds only in-frame ones; the method was immunoSEQ multiplex PCR. V, J and clone size derive from that table, while D and trimming were established from the DNA sequence. The sample includes roughly 500,000 clones, about 82% of them seen just once. This specimen comes from a study of shared clonotypes between healthy human individuals. Broader study findings: Investigators collected only blood, and repertoires in tissues likely differ.

The CDR3 length is 12 residues. V was clipped by 3 bases and J by 8 bases, with 10 bases between them. CDR1 KGHSH and CDR2 LQKENI come from the germline V gene. The chain is built from TRBV18 and TRBJ1-1, with D unresolved. Sequencing used PBMCs. This TCR was recovered from a middle-aged woman in good health. Some clones in this sample may be carry-over from other donors' samples. CDR3 amino acids: CASSPGRLEAFF. Here the CDR3 DNA reads TGTGCCAGCTCACCGGGGAGACTAGAAGCTTTCTTT.